Included here is one T cell receptor beta chain sequence, with context. Its cognate antigen has yet to be identified. No qualities accompany the bases; no much larger clone lies one base away. The data derive from a study of CD8+ T cells in alopecia areata (dated by TCRdb to the late 2010s). Background on the whole study: Treated patients were enrolled in an open-label pilot trial of oral tofacitinib, 5 to 10 mg twice daily, for moderate-to-severe alopecia areata. Patients stayed on tofacitinib for 6 to 18 months and then had 6 months of follow-up off drug so that delayed response and recurrence could be assessed. To study T cell clonal expansion in alopecia areata, the researchers applied high-throughput TCRbeta sequencing to both the C3H/HeJ mouse model and human patients. On the human side, TCRbeta sequencing was run on scalp tissue and on sorted CD4+ and CD8+ peripheral blood T cells from healthy controls and from alopecia areata patients with either patchy or totalis/universalis disease. Patients on tofacitinib were biopsied at baseline and after 4 and 24 weeks of treatment, and several of the patients also had a later scalp biopsy. Clonality in the scalp was compared among normal scalp (n=4), patchy alopecia areata scalp (n=8), and alopecia totalis/universalis scalp (n=8). RNA came from the PAXgene miRNA kit for fixed scalp, the miRNeasy kit for PBMCs, and the RNeasy kit for mouse skin. TCRbeta CDR3 regions were amplified by immunoSEQ multiplex PCR using 35 Vbeta forward and 13 Jbeta reverse primers. Broader findings and caveats from the paper: Higher clonality and more expanded CD8+ clones were observed in lesional scalp than in normal scalp, particularly in alopecia totalis/universalis, a finding suggestive of antigenic drive. Unlike mouse skin, where gammadelta T cells dominate, normal human skin contains resident alphabeta T cells that get sequenced too, which complicates analysis of the scalp TCR repertoire. Shared TCR sequences between patients were less evident than in mice, which may be partly attributable to HLA diversity in the patient population.

The label giving this sample's time point can be read as: baseline before oral tofacitinib. From alopecia areata patients, peripheral blood was collected along with lesional scalp punch biopsies. PBMCs were isolated by density centrifugation and stained for CD3, CD4 and CD8, after which CD4+ and CD8+ T cells were sorted on a FACSAria. Cut back by 0 bases and 5 bases, the V and J ends lie 10 bases apart. The CDR3 measures 15 amino acids from cysteine to phenylalanine. Here the CDR3 DNA is all that survives: 45 bases in frame from base 1. Based on the germline V gene, the CDR1 and CDR2 sequences are LGHNA and YNFKEQ. The library was prepared using the immunoSEQ multiplex PCR assay. For TCR sequencing, RNA was extracted from every sample and reverse transcribed into cDNA to serve as template. SuperScript III was used to make first-strand cDNA, primed with a 2:1 mix of oligo-dT and random hexamers. Amplification bias was assessed with a synthetic immune receptor repertoire, and residual bias was removed computationally. The study's own analysis went as follows. Raw reads were preprocessed to remove errors, and CDR3 was defined according to IMGT conventions as the region from the conserved cysteine to phenylalanine. Clonality was computed by normalizing Shannon entropy by log2 of the number of productive unique TCRs and subtracting the result from 1. CD4 or CD8 identity of scalp clones was inferred by cross-referencing scalp TCRbeta sequences with sorted blood CD4 and CD8 repertoires. The clones in this table, taken by TCRdb from immuneACCESS, are in-frame only. Not every clone is retained; where verified, under half of the shortfall comes from an unresolved V gene, and the cause of the rest is unknown. V and J calls and clone size come straight from that table; D and trimming were deduced from the DNA. The sample profile shows over 150,000 clones; around three fifths of them were found once. Roughly 15% of the sample comes from the top ten.

The sequence came from a human donor with alopecia areata. The specimen was CD4+ T cells sorted from blood, collected at week 0. The V gene is TRBV4-2 and the J gene is TRBJ1-4; the D gene identity is not certain. The CDR3: CASSQDYGKNEKLFF. The sequenced DNA: TGTGCCAGCAGCCAAGATTACGGGAAAAATGAAAAACTGTTTTTT.